This entry lists 18 T cell receptor beta chains sequenced from one sample in a study of T-cell reconstitution after alpha-beta-depleted transplantation in children. This sample's TCRbeta library carried unique molecular identifier barcodes. TCRdb processed the PCR reads anew with MiXCR; each CDR3 protein has one entry. The table shows almost 500,000 distinct CDR3 sequences, with around 12% occurring only once. Sequences were derived from PBMCs from the stem cell graft donor, sampled from the stem cell graft. These receptors originate from a human donor who donated a stem cell graft to a child with combined immunodeficiency.

This clonotype has more than one count but fewer than ten. The rearrangement uses TRBV7-6 and TRBJ1-1; D unclear. Germline V gene lookup returns CDR1 SGHVS and CDR2 FNYEAQ. The V gene lost 5 bases and the J gene lost 5 bases, with 21 bases spanning the gap. This CDR3 has 16 amino acids. CDR3 loop: CASSPHSVPRRTEAFF. The CDR3 DNA reads as TGTGCCAGCAGCCCCCACTCCGTTCCGCGGAGGACTGAAGCTTTCTTT.

This clonotype was seen a handful of times. The chain employs TRBV24-1 and TRBJ2-3, with D perhaps matching TRBD1 (5 bases). V gave up 0 bases and J gave up 2 bases, with 11 bases separating them. The germline gives CDR1 KGHDR, CDR2 SFDVKD. The CDR3 has 16 amino acids. This chain's CDR3 is CATSDLQGRATDTQYF. DNA of the CDR3: TGTGCCACCAGTGATTTGCAAGGCAGGGCCACAGATACGCAGTATTTT.

In this sample, this clonotype turned up many times. This rearrangement joins TRBV2 to TRBJ1-4, with D unclear. V lost 6 bases to trimming and J lost 6 bases, with 11 bases between them. This CDR3 has 13 residues. Germline loops: CDR1 SNHLY, CDR2 FYNNEI. The CDR3 loop is CASRAVSDEKLFF. CDR3 coding DNA: TGTGCCAGCAGGGCAGTGTCCGATGAAAAACTGTTTTTT.

The gene calls are TRBV11-3 and TRBJ1-1, with TRBD1 matching 8 bases. The CDR3 is 12 amino acids. CDR1 SGHNT and CDR2 YENEEA come from the germline V gene. Losses at the gene ends were 7 bases for V and 4 bases for J; bases not matched to a gene: 2. The CDR3 region is CASTDRGTEAFF. The CDR3 DNA is TGTGCCAGCACCGACAGGGGCACTGAAGCTTTCTTT.

Only a few counts were recorded for this clonotype. The chain employs TRBV27 and TRBJ2-7; D perhaps matches TRBD1 (5 bases). V was trimmed by 0 bases and J by 2 bases, leaving 8 bases between them. Germline lookup yields CDR1 MNHEY and CDR2 SMNVEV (reference sequence). This CDR3 has 14 amino acids. CDR3 in DNA: TGTGCCAGCAGTTTATCGGACATTCCCTACGAGCAGTACTTC. Translating gives CASSLSDIPYEQYF.

This clonotype came up many times. J is TRBJ2-7 and V is TRBV20-1; no firm D call. Germline V gene data show CDR1 as DFQATT and CDR2 as SNEGSKA (reference sequence). The CDR3 extends over 15 amino acids. V was trimmed by 0 bases and J by 5 bases, leaving 17 bases between them. This CDR3 is CSARDLAVQVDEQYF. CDR3 bases: TGCAGTGCTAGAGATTTGGCTGTCCAGGTGGACGAGCAGTACTTC.

The chain combines TRBV20-1 with TRBJ1-5, with D tentatively TRBD1 (6 bases). Per the germline V gene, CDR1 is DFQATT and CDR2 is SNEGSKA (reference sequence). V was cut by 2 bases and J by 4 bases, with 9 bases left in between. The CDR3 runs to 13 residues. In DNA, the CDR3 is TGCAGTGCTAGAACAGGGACTAATCAGCCCCAGCATTTT. Its translation is CSARTGTNQPQHF.

This clonotype was seen many times. This chain connects TRBV7-2 to TRBJ2-7; D gene ambiguous. Deletions cut 1 base from V and 3 bases from J, with 13 bases between. CDR3 size: 15 residues. From germline, CDR1 is SGHTA and CDR2 FQGNSA. The CDR3 is CASSLEMEANYEQYF. CDR3 bases: TGTGCCAGCAGCTTAGAGATGGAAGCTAACTACGAGCAGTACTTC.

This chain joins TRBV20-1 and TRBJ1-1; a possible D gene is TRBD1 (6 bases). Germline V gene data show CDR1 as DFQATT and CDR2 as SNEGSKA (reference sequence). The CDR3 runs 15 residues. V shed 0 bases and J shed 1 base, with 12 bases lying between them. Here the CDR3 reads CSARDFGRGNTEAFF. In DNA, the CDR3 is TGCAGTGCTAGAGATTTCGGCAGGGGGAACACTGAAGCTTTCTTT.

The chain has TRBV10-3 and TRBJ2-4, with D possibly TRBD1 on 5 matching bases. Germline CDR1 and CDR2: ENHRY and SYGVKD. There are 14 residues in the CDR3. Trimming removed 4 bases from V and 7 bases from J, with 14 bases in between. CDR3 residues: CAISGRTGDNIQYF. CDR3 bases: TGTGCCATCAGTGGAAGAACAGGTGATAACATTCAGTACTTC.

The chain uses TRBV12-3 or TRBV12-4 and TRBJ2-7; weak D call: TRBD2 (5 bases). The ends were cut back, 3 bases at V and 1 base at J, with 16 bases in the middle. The CDR3 is 16 residues long. CDR3 DNA sequence: TGTGCCAGCAGTTTGGGTGGAGGCGGGCATTCCTACGAGCAGTACTTC. Its protein is CASSLGGGGHSYEQYF.

This clonotype was recorded at least ten times. This sequence joins TRBV7-2 and TRBJ1-6; D possibly corresponds to TRBD1 (5 bases). The germline CDR1 and CDR2 sequences are SGHTA and FQGNSA. The CDR3 runs 15 residues. V was clipped by 5 bases and J by 5 bases, with 13 bases between them. The CDR3 sequence: CASSPRQMDNSPLHF. In DNA, the CDR3 is TGTGCCAGCAGCCCCCGACAGATGGATAATTCACCCCTCCACTTT.

The V gene is TRBV7-8, the J gene TRBJ2-1; 9 bases are a match to TRBD2. CDR3 size: 15 residues. CDR1 SGHVS and CDR2 FQNEAQ come from the germline V gene. V lost 0 bases and J lost 9; bases outside the gene matches: 6. The chain's CDR3 is CASSLAAGGLAEQFF. The CDR3 region has the DNA TGTGCCAGCAGCTTAGCGGCGGGGGGGCTGGCTGAGCAGTTCTTC.

This clonotype was counted only a few times. CDR3 amino acids: CASRPLPAHPYNEQFF. As DNA, the CDR3 is TGTGCCAGCCGCCCTCTTCCCGCCCATCCCTACAATGAGCAGTTCTTC. The gene calls are TRBV21-1 and TRBJ2-1; TRBD2 is the table's D call, not checked against the DNA. TRBV21-1 is given as a pseudogene. This CDR3 has 16 amino acids.

At least ten counts were recorded for this clonotype. The V and J genes are TRBV27 and TRBJ2-1; the match to TRBD1 covers 10 bases. This CDR3 is 14 amino acids long. Per germline, CDR1 MNHEY and CDR2 SMNVEV (reference sequence). V trimming: 5 bases; J trimming: 7 bases; junction bases outside the gene matches: 5. The CDR3 coding sequence is TGTGCCAGCAGTCCCCGGACAGGGGGGAATGAGCAGTTCTTC. Its protein product is CASSPRTGGNEQFF.

This clonotype came up many times. The chain recombines TRBV7-8 with TRBJ2-7, with 11 bases matching TRBD1. Unmatched junction bases numbered 3, after V lost 5 bases and J lost 0 bases. CDR1 is SGHVS and CDR2 is FQNEAQ in the germline V gene. The CDR3 runs to 15 residues. The CDR3, as DNA: TGTGCCAGCAGCGTGGGGACAGGGGGCTCCTACGAGCAGTACTTC. It translates to CASSVGTGGSYEQYF.

Only a few counts were recorded for this clonotype. The chain carries TRBV6-2 or TRBV6-3 and TRBJ2-3; 12 bases line up with TRBD2. The CDR3 is 18 residues long. V was clipped by 5 bases and J by 4 bases; unmatched bases: 13. Germline values: CDR1 MNHEY, CDR2 SVGEGT. CDR3 coding DNA: TGTGCCAGCAGTAATACTAGCGGGGGGACGGCTTTGGCAGATACGCAGTATTTT. As protein: CASSNTSGGTALADTQYF.

The gene calls are TRBV5-1 and TRBJ2-7; 7 nucleotides align to TRBD1. Germline CDR1 is SGHRS and CDR2 is YFSETQ. V lost 3 bases and J lost 2; bases outside the gene matches: 5. The CDR3 covers 14 residues. This CDR3 reads CASSSTGSTYEQYF. CDR3 DNA sequence: TGCGCCAGCAGCTCGACAGGGTCCACCTACGAGCAGTACTTC.